This TCR beta chain was identified in a study of human T cells and chemical hapten exposure. The germline V gene encodes CDR1 MNHNY and CDR2 SVGAGI (reference sequence). The length of the CDR3 is 11 residues. Between the trimmed V and J ends, which lost 6 bases and 6 bases, there was a span of 5 bases. TCRdb re-called the RACE reads with MiXCR, one entry per CDR3 protein. The table records 75,000 to 90,000 distinct CDR3 sequences, 10% of them present only once. General observations from the study: Positively correlated with patch test score were the counts of PT1 expanded TCRs. Large CDR3 similarity clusters arose significantly more often from expanded TCRs than from controls.

This clonotype occurred a few times. The antigen is unknown. Time point in this sample: patch test 1, 2 weeks after DPC sensitization. Treatment: therapeutic diphenylcyclopropenone sensitization with weekly scalp DPC. The TCR originated in a woman in her forties or fifties with alopecia areata. Some clones in this sample may be carry-over from other donors' samples. The sequenced sample was whole blood, obtained in connection with sensitization to the hapten diphenylcyclopropenone (DPC). This chain joins TRBV6-6 and TRBJ1-4; D is unclear. The CDR3 region has the DNA TGTGCCAGCAGACGGGATGAAAAACTGTTTTTT. The encoded protein is CASRRDEKLFF.